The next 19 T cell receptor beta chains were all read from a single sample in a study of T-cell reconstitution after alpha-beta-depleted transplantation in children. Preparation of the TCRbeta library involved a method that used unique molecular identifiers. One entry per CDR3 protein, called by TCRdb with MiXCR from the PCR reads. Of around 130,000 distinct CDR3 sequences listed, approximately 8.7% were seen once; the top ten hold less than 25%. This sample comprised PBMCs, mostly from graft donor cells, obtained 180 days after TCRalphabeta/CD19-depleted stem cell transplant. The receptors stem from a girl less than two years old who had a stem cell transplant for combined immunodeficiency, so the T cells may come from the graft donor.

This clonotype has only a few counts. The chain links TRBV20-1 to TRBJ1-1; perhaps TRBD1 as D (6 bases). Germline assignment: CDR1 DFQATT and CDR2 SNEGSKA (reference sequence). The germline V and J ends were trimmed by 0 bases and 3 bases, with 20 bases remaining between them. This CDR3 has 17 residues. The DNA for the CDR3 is TGCAGTGCTAGAGATCGTGGCTCCTGGGGGCGGGACACTGAAGCTTTCTTT. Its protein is CSARDRGSWGRDTEAFF.

The DNA for the CDR3 is TGCAGTGCACCGGGACAGGCCTCCTCCTACGAGCAGTACTTC. Amino acid sequence: CSAPGQASSYEQYF. The chain is built from TRBV20-1 and TRBJ2-7; 8 bases are a match to TRBD1. Looked up from germline, CDR1 is DFQATT and CDR2 is SNEGSKA (reference sequence). CDR3 size: 14 residues. With 6 bases clipped from V and 0 bases from J, the junction kept 7 bases outside the gene matches.

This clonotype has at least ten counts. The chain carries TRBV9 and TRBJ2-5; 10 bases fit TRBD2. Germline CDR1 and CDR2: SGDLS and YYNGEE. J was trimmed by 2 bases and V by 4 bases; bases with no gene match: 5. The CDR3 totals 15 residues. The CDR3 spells CASSSILAGQETQYF. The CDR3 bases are TGTGCCAGCAGCTCTATACTAGCGGGGCAAGAGACCCAGTACTTC. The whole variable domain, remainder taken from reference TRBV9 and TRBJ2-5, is DSGVTQTPKHLITATGQRVTLRCSPRSGDLSVYWYQQSLDQGLQFLIQYYNGEERAKGNILERFSAQQFPDLHSELNLSSLELGDSALYFCASSSILAGQETQYFGPGTRLLVL.

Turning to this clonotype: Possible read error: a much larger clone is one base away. The CDR3 reads CASSLRGDANTGELFF. CDR3 nucleotide sequence: TGTGCCAGCAGCTTAAGAGGGGACGCGAACACCGGGGAGCTGTTTTTT. The chain carries TRBV7-3 and TRBJ2-2; D tentatively fits TRBD1 or TRBD2 (5 bases each). CDR3 length: 16 residues. Germline V gene sequence: CDR1 SGHTA, CDR2 FQGTGA. The V gene lost 1 base and the J gene lost 0 bases, with 9 bases spanning the gap.

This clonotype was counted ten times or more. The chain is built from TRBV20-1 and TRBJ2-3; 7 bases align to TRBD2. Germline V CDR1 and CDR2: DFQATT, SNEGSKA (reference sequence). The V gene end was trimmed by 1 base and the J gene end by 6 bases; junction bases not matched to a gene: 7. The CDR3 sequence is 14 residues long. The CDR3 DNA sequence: TGCAGTGCTAGAGCTTTGGCGGGAGTCGATACGCAGTATTTT. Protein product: CSARALAGVDTQYF.

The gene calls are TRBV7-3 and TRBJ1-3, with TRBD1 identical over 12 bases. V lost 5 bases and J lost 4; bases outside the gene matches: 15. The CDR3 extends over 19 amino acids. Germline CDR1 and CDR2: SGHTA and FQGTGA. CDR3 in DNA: TGTGCCAGCAGCATAGCCGGGACAGGGGGCTACGGGGAGGGAAACACCATATATTTT. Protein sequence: CASSIAGTGGYGEGNTIYF.

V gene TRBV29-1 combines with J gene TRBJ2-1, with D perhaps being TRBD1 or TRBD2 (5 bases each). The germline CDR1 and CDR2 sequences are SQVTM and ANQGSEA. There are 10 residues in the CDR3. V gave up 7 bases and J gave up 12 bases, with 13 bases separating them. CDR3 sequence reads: CSAERGTQFF. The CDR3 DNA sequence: TGCAGCGCCGAACGTGGGACGCAGTTCTTC.

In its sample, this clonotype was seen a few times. The CDR3 region is CASSLQFDPEAFF. The CDR3 DNA is TGTGCCAGCAGCCTCCAGTTCGACCCTGAAGCTTTCTTT. This sequence joins TRBV11-2 and TRBJ1-1; unclear D gene. The V and J ends lost 5 bases and 6 bases respectively, with 13 bases between them. This CDR3 comprises 13 residues. Germline V gene lookup returns CDR1 SGHAT and CDR2 FQNNGV. Using reference TRBV11-2 and TRBJ1-1 for the parts outside the CDR3, the full variable domain is EAGVAQSPRYKIIEKRQSVAFWCNPISGHATLYWYQQILGQGPKLLIQFQNNGVVDDSQLPKDRFSAERLKGVDSTLKIQPAKLEDSAVYLCASSLQFDPEAFFGQGTRLTVV.

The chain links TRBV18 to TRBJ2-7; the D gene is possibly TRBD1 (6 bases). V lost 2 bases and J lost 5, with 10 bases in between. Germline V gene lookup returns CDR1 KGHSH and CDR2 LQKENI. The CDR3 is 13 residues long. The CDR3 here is CASSPMGAHEQYF. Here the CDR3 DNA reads TGTGCCAGCTCACCAATGGGGGCCCACGAGCAGTACTTC.

The CDR3 here is CSVESTGRTRGLTDTQYF. DNA for the CDR3: TGCAGCGTTGAGTCGACCGGTAGAACGCGGGGCCTCACAGATACGCAGTATTTT. This chain uses TRBV29-1 with TRBJ2-3, with D perhaps TRBD2 (6 bases). Germline assignment: CDR1 SQVTM and CDR2 ANQGSEA. This CDR3 spans 18 amino acids. The V and J ends lost 3 bases and 2 bases respectively, with 24 bases between them.

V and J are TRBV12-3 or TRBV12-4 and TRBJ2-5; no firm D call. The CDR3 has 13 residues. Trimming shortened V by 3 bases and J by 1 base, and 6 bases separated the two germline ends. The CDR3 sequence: CASSFTSQETQYF. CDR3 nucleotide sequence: TGTGCCAGCAGTTTTACCTCCCAAGAGACCCAGTACTTC.

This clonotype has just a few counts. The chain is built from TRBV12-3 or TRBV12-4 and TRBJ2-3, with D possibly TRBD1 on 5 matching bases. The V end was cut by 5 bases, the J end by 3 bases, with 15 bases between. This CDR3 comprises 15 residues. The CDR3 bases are TGTGCCAGCAGTCCGCGACAGCCAGGTACAGATACGCAGTATTTT. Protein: CASSPRQPGTDTQYF.

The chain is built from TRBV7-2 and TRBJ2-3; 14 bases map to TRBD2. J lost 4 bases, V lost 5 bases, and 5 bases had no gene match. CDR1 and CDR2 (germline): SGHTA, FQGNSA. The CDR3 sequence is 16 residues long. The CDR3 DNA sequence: TGTGCCAGCAGCCCTCGACTAGCGGGAGGGCCAGATACGCAGTATTTT. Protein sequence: CASSPRLAGGPDTQYF.

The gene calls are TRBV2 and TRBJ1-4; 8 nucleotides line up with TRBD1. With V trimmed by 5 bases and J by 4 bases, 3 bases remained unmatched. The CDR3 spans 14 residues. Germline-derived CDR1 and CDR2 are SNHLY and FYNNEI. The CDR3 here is CASSKGQDNEKLFF. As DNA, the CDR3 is TGTGCCAGCAGTAAGGGACAGGATAATGAAAAACTGTTTTTT.

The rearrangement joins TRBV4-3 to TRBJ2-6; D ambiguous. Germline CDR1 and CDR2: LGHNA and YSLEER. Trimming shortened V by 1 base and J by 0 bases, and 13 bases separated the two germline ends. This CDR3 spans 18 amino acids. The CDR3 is CASSQVKRLPSGANVLTF. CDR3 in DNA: TGCGCCAGCAGCCAAGTCAAGAGACTTCCCTCTGGGGCCAACGTCCTGACTTTC.

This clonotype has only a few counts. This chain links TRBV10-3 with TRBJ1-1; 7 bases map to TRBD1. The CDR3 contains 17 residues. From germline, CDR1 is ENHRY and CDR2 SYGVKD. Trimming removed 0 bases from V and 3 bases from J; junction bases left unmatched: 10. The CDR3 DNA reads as TGTGCCATCAGTGAGTCTACAGGGGCACGGCGGGACACTGAAGCTTTCTTT. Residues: CAISESTGARRDTEAFF.

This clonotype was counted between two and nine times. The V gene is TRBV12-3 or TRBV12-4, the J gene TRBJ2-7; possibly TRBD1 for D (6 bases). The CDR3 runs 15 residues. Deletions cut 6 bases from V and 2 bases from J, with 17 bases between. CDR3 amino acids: CASSPQTGFAYEQYF. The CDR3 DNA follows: TGTGCCAGCAGCCCCCAGACAGGCTTCGCCTACGAGCAGTACTTC.

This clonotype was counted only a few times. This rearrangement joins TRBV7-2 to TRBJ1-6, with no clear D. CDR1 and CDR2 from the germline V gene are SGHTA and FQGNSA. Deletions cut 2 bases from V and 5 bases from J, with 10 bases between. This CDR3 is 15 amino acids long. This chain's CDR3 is CASSLKVPHNSPLHF. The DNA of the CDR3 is TGTGCCAGCAGCTTAAAAGTGCCTCATAATTCACCCCTCCACTTT.

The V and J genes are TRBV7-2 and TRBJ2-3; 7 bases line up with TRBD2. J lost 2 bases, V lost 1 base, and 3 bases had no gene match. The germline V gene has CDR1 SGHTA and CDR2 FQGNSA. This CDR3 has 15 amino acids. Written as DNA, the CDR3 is TGTGCCAGCAGCTTAGAGCGGGGCTCCACAGATACGCAGTATTTT. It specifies CASSLERGSTDTQYF.